This T cell receptor beta chain was observed in a study of shared clonotypes between healthy human individuals. The CDR3 loop spans 18 amino acids. Germline V gene data show CDR1 as SGHRS and CDR2 as YFSETQ. Trimming removed 4 bases at V and 1 base at J, with 21 bases between. Assay execution took place at the deep level. Method: immunoSEQ multiplex PCR; TCRdb's copy keeps in-frame clones and lacks some. The sample has approximately 640,000 clones; 80% to 95% are singletons. The receptor comes from a young man in good health. Some clones in this sample may be carry-over from other donors' samples. The chain joins TRBV5-1 to TRBJ2-1, with D possibly called TRBD1 or TRBD2 (5 bases each). Sequences were obtained from memory CD8+ T cells from PBMCs. As for subset: CD45RO+ cells pooled with CCR7-negative TemRA cells. The CDR3 coding sequence is TGCGCCAGCAGCCCCCCAGCGACCGGGACCGGGTCCTACAATGAGCAGTTCTTC. Encoded protein: CASSPPATGTGSYNEQFF. Drawing the rest from reference TRBV5-1 and TRBJ2-1, the complete variable domain is KAGVTQTPRYLIKTRGQQVTLSCSPISGHRSVSWYQQTPGQGLQFLFEYFSETQRNKGNFPGRFSGRQFSNSRSEMNVSTLELGDSALYLCASSPPATGTGSYNEQFFGPGTRLTVL.